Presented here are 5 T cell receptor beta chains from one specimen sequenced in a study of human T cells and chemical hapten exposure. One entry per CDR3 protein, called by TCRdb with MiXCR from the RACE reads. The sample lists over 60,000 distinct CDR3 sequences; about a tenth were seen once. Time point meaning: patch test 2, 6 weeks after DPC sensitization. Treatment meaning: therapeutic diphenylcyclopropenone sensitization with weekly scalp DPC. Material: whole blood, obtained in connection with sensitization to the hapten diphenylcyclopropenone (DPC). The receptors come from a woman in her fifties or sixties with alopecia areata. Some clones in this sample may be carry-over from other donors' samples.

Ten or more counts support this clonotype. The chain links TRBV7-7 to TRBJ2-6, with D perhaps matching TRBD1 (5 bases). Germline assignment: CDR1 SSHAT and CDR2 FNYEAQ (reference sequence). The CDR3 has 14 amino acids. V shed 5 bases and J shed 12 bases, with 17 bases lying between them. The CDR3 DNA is TGTGCCAGCAGCGCGGCGTTCCGGCAGGGCGTCCTGACTTTC. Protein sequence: CASSAAFRQGVLTF.

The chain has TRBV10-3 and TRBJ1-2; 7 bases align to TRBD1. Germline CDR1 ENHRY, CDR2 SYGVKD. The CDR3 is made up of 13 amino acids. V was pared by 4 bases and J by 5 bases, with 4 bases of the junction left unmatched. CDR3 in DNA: TGTGCCATCAGTGGTGACAGGGAATATGGCTACACCTTC. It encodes CAISGDREYGYTF.

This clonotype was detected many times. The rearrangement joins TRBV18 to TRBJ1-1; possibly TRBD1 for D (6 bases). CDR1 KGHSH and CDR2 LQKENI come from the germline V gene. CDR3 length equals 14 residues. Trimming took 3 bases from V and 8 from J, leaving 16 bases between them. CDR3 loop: CASSPLETGGEAFF. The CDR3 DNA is TGTGCCAGCTCACCCCTAGAGACAGGAGGCGAAGCTTTCTTT.

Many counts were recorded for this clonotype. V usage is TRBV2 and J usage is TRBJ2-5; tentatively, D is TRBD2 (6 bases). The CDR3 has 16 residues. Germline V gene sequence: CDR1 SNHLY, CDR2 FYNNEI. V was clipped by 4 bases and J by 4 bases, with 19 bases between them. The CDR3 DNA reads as TGTGCCAGCAGTGTATTTGGGGACTTTCAGCCAGAGACCCAGTACTTC. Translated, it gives CASSVFGDFQPETQYF.

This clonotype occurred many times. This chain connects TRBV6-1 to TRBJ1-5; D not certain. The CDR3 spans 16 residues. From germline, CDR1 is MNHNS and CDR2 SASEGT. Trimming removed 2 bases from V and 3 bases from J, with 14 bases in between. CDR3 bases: TGTGCCAGCAGTGAAAAGGGCGTTAAGAACAATCAGCCCCAGCATTTT. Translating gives CASSEKGVKNNQPQHF.